This entry lists 25 T cell receptor beta chains sequenced from one sample in a study of blood T cell repertoires in COVID-19. The assay was immunoSEQ multiplex PCR, and TCRdb's table has in-frame clones only and misses some. The sample lists under 300,000 clones; approximately 86% were seen once. The specimen sequenced was PBMCs or T cells enriched from blood (not recorded which). The origin of the receptors is a woman between 50 and 59 years old who had recovered from COVID-19.

This rearrangement joins TRBV7-6 to TRBJ1-5; 10 bases agree with TRBD1. Germline trimming cut 6 bases from V and 1 base from J; bases unmatched to any gene: 3. Germline V gives CDR1 SGHVS, CDR2 FNYEAQ. The CDR3 contains 15 residues. The CDR3 DNA reads TGTGCCAGCAGGGAGGGACAGGGGAGCAATCAGCCCCAGCATTTT. This codes for CASREGQGSNQPQHF.

J is TRBJ2-1 and V is TRBV19; 10 nucleotides agree with TRBD2. Per germline, CDR1 LNHDA and CDR2 SQIVND (reference sequence). J lost 4 bases, V lost 6 bases, and 6 bases had no gene match. This CDR3 region has 15 residues. CDR3 in amino acids: CASRDRTSGYNEQFF. In nucleotides, the CDR3 is TGTGCCAGTAGGGACCGGACTAGCGGATACAATGAGCAGTTCTTC.

V usage is TRBV6-1 and J usage is TRBJ2-7, with 8 bases that match TRBD2. Germline loops: CDR1 MNHNS, CDR2 SASEGT. V trimming: 3 bases; J trimming: 2 bases; junction bases outside the gene matches: 12. This CDR3 comprises 17 residues. The CDR3 region has the DNA TGTGCCAGCAGTGACCCGGGGGGGCCGATCGGCGCCTACGAGCAGTACTTC. Its translation is CASSDPGGPIGAYEQYF.

This chain connects TRBV5-4 to TRBJ2-6; 7 positions match TRBD1. V dropped 4 bases and J dropped 0; count of bases not matched to a gene: 10. Germline V lookup: CDR1 SGHNT, CDR2 YYREEE (reference sequence). This CDR3 contains 18 residues. The CDR3 DNA is TGTGCCAGCAGCCCAAGACAGGGTTCAGACTCTGGGGCCAACGTCCTGACTTTC. This gives the protein CASSPRQGSDSGANVLTF.

This clone was detected once. The chain employs TRBV7-3 and TRBJ2-3; 8 nucleotides agree with TRBD2. Germline CDR1 reads SGHTA; CDR2 reads FQGTGA. The CDR3 has 15 residues. V shed 5 bases and J 0 bases; nucleotides not matched to a gene: 4. The CDR3 DNA sequence: TGTGCCAGCAGCAAAGTAGCGGGGAGCACAGATACGCAGTATTTT. Translated, it gives CASSKVAGSTDTQYF.

V usage is TRBV4-1 and J usage is TRBJ2-3; 11 bases line up with TRBD2. The ends lost 3 bases at V and 6 bases at J; junction bases unmatched: 8. The germline gives CDR1 MGHRA, CDR2 YSYEKL. CDR3 size: 16 residues. The CDR3 is CASSHLLAGVVDTQYF. As DNA, the CDR3 is TGCGCCAGCAGCCACTTACTAGCGGGAGTAGTGGATACGCAGTATTTT.

This chain uses TRBV2 with TRBJ1-5; D remains unclear. V was shortened by 5 bases and J by 6 bases, with 17 bases between the two germline ends. Germline V gene lookup returns CDR1 SNHLY and CDR2 FYNNEI. The CDR3 totals 15 residues. The DNA for the CDR3 is TGTGCCAGCAGTATAGAGGGAGCGCCAACTCAGCCCCAGCATTTT. It codes for CASSIEGAPTQPQHF. The complete variable domain, with remaining parts taken from reference TRBV2 and TRBJ1-5, reads EPEVTQTPSHQVTQMGQEVILRCVPISNHLYFYWYRQILGQKVEFLVSFYNNEISEKSEIFDDQFSVERPDGSNFTLKIRSTKLEDSAMYFCASSIEGAPTQPQHFGDGTRLSIL.

This clone was picked up one time. This chain connects TRBV19 to TRBJ1-1; maybe TRBD1 (6 bases). The germline V gene encodes CDR1 LNHDA and CDR2 SQIVND (reference sequence). CDR3 length: 13 residues. Trimming removed 6 bases at V and 3 bases at J, with 11 bases between. CDR3 sequence: CASRRQVDTEAFF. CDR3 sequence (DNA): TGTGCCAGTAGGAGACAGGTAGACACTGAAGCTTTCTTT.

This rearrangement joins TRBV28 to TRBJ1-4; tentative D call: TRBD1 (6 bases). The CDR3 runs to 15 residues. Trimming removed 4 bases from V and 7 bases from J, with 16 bases in between. Germline V lookup: CDR1 MDHEN, CDR2 SYDVKM. Here the CDR3 reads CASSSGVGDSEKLFF. CDR3 DNA: TGTGCCAGCAGTTCAGGGGTGGGAGATAGTGAAAAACTGTTTTTT.

The chain is built from TRBV4-1 and TRBJ1-1; D is unresolved. Germline CDR1 and CDR2: MGHRA and YSYEKL. V dropped 0 bases and J dropped 4 bases, with 6 bases sitting between them. This CDR3 has 13 residues. CDR3 amino acids: CASSQDLSTEAFF. The DNA for the CDR3 is TGCGCCAGCAGCCAAGATTTGAGCACTGAAGCTTTCTTT.

This clone was found once. The chain carries TRBV10-3 and TRBJ1-3; weak D call: TRBD1 (6 bases). From germline, CDR1 is ENHRY and CDR2 SYGVKD. CDR3 length: 14 amino acids. The V end lost 5 bases, the J end lost 1 base, and 9 bases lay between the germline ends. The CDR3 sequence: CAISNGQSGNTIYF. For the CDR3, the DNA is TGTGCCATCAGTAATGGACAGTCTGGAAACACCATATATTTT.

The chain is built from TRBV27 and TRBJ2-3, with a weak D call TRBD2 (7 bases). There are 14 residues in the CDR3. Trimming removed 7 bases at V and 5 bases at J, with 16 bases between. CDR1 and CDR2 (germline): MNHEY, SMNVEV (reference sequence). The CDR3 sequence: CASTMGGLLDTQYF. The CDR3 DNA follows: TGTGCCAGCACCATGGGGGGGCTGTTAGATACGCAGTATTTT.

The V and J genes are TRBV19 and TRBJ2-1, with TRBD2 identical over 14 bases. The CDR3 totals 18 residues. The V gene end was trimmed by 9 bases and the J gene end by 0 bases; junction bases not matched to a gene: 10. Looked up from germline, CDR1 is LNHDA and CDR2 is SQIVND (reference sequence). In nucleotides, the CDR3 is TGTGCCAGCAGTGGACTAGCGGGAGGCTCAAGCTCCTACAATGAGCAGTTCTTC. It encodes CASSGLAGGSSSYNEQFF.

V usage is TRBV7-2 and J usage is TRBJ1-1; no definite D call. The V end was cut by 0 bases, the J end by 0 bases, with 8 bases between. In germline, CDR1 is SGHTA, CDR2 FQGNSA. The CDR3 loop spans 15 amino acids. CDR3 nucleotides: TGTGCCAGCAGCTTAGCTCTGAACATGAACACTGAAGCTTTCTTT. Encoded protein: CASSLALNMNTEAFF.

This chain uses TRBV18 with TRBJ2-2, with 8 bases fitting TRBD2. Trimming took 2 bases from V and 4 from J; bases not matched to a gene: 6. From germline, CDR1 is KGHSH and CDR2 LQKENI. This CDR3 comprises 16 residues. The CDR3 DNA reads as TGTGCCAGCTCACCATCCACTAGCGGCGGCACCGGGGAGCTGTTTTTT. Encoded protein: CASSPSTSGGTGELFF.

The chain couples TRBV6-5 to TRBJ2-1; tentatively, D is TRBD2 (6 bases). Per the germline V gene, CDR1 is MNHEY and CDR2 is SVGAGI. Trimming pared 6 bases from V and 9 bases from J, leaving 18 bases between. The CDR3 runs to 14 residues. DNA for the CDR3: TGTGCCAGCAGAGATCGGGACTCGTTTAGTGAGCAGTTCTTC. Protein: CASRDRDSFSEQFF.

The chain carries TRBV7-8 and TRBJ2-1; 16 bases align to TRBD2. Germline V gene sequence: CDR1 SGHVS, CDR2 FQNEAQ. The CDR3 spans 15 residues. The ends lost 5 bases at V and 12 bases at J; junction bases unmatched: 7. CDR3 protein: CASSMGTSGRARQFF. The CDR3 DNA sequence: TGTGCCAGCAGCATGGGGACTAGCGGGAGGGCCCGGCAGTTCTTC.

The J gene is TRBJ1-5, the V gene TRBV3-1 (or the pseudogene TRBV3-2); the match to TRBD1 covers 7 bases. The CDR3 sequence is 19 residues long. Germline CDR1 is LGHDT and CDR2 is YNNKEL (reference sequence). J gave up 4 bases and V 1 base, and 16 bases lay outside the gene matches. CDR3 loop: CASSQGAYRGRGSNQPQHF. Here the CDR3 DNA reads TGTGCCAGCAGCCAAGGCGCTTACAGGGGAAGAGGGTCTAATCAGCCCCAGCATTTT.

This chain joins TRBV10-2 and TRBJ2-7; TRBD2 aligns across 8 bases. The CDR3 is made up of 14 amino acids. With 6 bases clipped from V and 4 bases from J, the junction kept 8 bases outside the gene matches. Germline CDR1 is WSHSY and CDR2 is SAAADI. CDR3 sequence (DNA): TGCGCCAGCAGGAGAGCGGGGGAGACATACGAGCAGTACTTC. Translated: CASRRAGETYEQYF.

This rearrangement joins TRBV9 to TRBJ2-1, with 10 bases matching TRBD2. V gave up 2 bases and J gave up 8 bases; unmatched junction bases: 7. The CDR3 runs to 15 residues. Germline-derived CDR1 and CDR2 are SGDLS and YYNGEE. DNA of the CDR3: TGTGCCAGCAGCGTCTCTAGCGGGAGTGGGTATGAGCAGTTCTTC. Its translation: CASSVSSGSGYEQFF.

The chain carries TRBV7-9 and TRBJ2-1; 11 nucleotides agree with TRBD2. The V gene's germline CDR1 is SEHNR and CDR2 FQNEAQ (reference sequence). The CDR3 runs to 17 residues. V lost 5 bases and J lost 5; bases outside the gene matches: 11. CDR3 residues: CASSTTSGSSPDNEQFF. CDR3 DNA: TGTGCCAGCAGCACTACTAGCGGGAGCTCCCCGGACAATGAGCAGTTCTTC.

The count of this clone is one. The chain joins TRBV19 to TRBJ1-1; D is ambiguous. This CDR3 region has 16 residues. The germline CDR1 and CDR2 sequences are LNHDA and SQIVND (reference sequence). V was pared by 3 bases and J by 0 bases, with 14 bases between. In DNA, the CDR3 is TGTGCCAGTAGTATTCAGGCCCACAATATGAACACTGAAGCTTTCTTT. Amino acids: CASSIQAHNMNTEAFF.

The chain is built from TRBV12-3 or TRBV12-4 and TRBJ1-2; 7 nucleotides match TRBD1. The CDR3 length is 13 residues. With 1 base clipped from V and 7 bases from J, the junction kept 3 bases outside the gene matches. The CDR3 DNA sequence: TGTGCCAGCAGTTTAGGACAGGGCTCTGGCTACACCTTC. Translated, it gives CASSLGQGSGYTF.

The chain carries TRBV6-5 and TRBJ1-5, with D tentatively TRBD1 (6 bases). Per germline, CDR1 MNHEY and CDR2 SVGAGI. The ends were cut back, 5 bases at V and 3 bases at J, with 11 bases in the middle. CDR3 length: 14 residues. DNA of the CDR3: TGTGCCAGCAGTCAGGGGTTTGACAATCAGCCCCAGCATTTT. It encodes CASSQGFDNQPQHF.

This chain links TRBV27 with TRBJ1-2, with 7 bases aligning to TRBD1. CDR1 and CDR2 (germline): MNHEY, SMNVEV (reference sequence). The CDR3 contains 15 residues. The ends lost 7 bases at V and 8 bases at J; junction bases unmatched: 16. The CDR3 sequence is CASKQGGAPADGYTF. As DNA, the CDR3 is TGTGCCAGCAAACAAGGGGGCGCCCCGGCTGACGGCTACACCTTC.